Sequencing of this T cell receptor (beta chain) was carried out in a study of control samples from healthy donors and cancer patients. The germline CDR1 and CDR2 sequences are SGHTA and FQGNSA. The CDR3 is 12 residues long. V was trimmed by 6 bases and J by 6 bases, leaving 11 bases between them. Sequencing used immunoSEQ multiplex PCR; TCRdb keeps in-frame clones, though not all of them. This sample has approximately 90,000 clones, with around 89% found just once. The V gene is TRBV7-2, the J gene TRBJ1-1; no clear D gene. The receptor comes from a woman in her seventies in good health. Sequenced material: blood. The CDR3 bases are TGTGCCAGCAGAAATGAGGGCGCTGAAGCTTTCTTT. It is translated as CASRNEGAEAFF.